This T cell receptor (beta chain) was obtained from a study of tumor-infiltrating lymphocytes in primary liver carcinoma. Study-wide findings and caveats: A significantly higher top-250-clone fraction was recorded for tumors than for blood (p = 0.039). Being bulk and unsorted, samples allowed no CD4+ and CD8+ repertoire comparison. Pairs comparing tumor with adjacent tissue or blood overlapped less than pairs drawn from tumor regions.

Researchers generated TCR beta cDNA from about 530 ng of total RNA, relying on a constant-region primer. Three-round nested multiplex PCR performed with slightly modified ARM-PCR produced the TCR beta libraries. A C-beta reverse primer was combined with TRBV1-TRBV30 forward primers in the first two PCR rounds, and each round had 10 cycles. In TCRdb, the multiplex PCR reads were re-called with MiXCR into one record per CDR3 protein. The sample has fewer than 350,000 distinct CDR3 sequences, less than 70% seen once; the top ten hold 6.5%. For blood RNA, unsorted whole blood served as the source, and germline DNA was extracted too. CDR3 size: 14 residues. CDR1 is SGHRS and CDR2 is YFSETQ in the germline V gene. Concerning this clonotype: The antigen is undetermined. The junction does not match germline at one end; this may be a read error.

This chain links TRBV5-1 with TRBJ1-1; D possibly corresponds to TRBD1 (5 bases). Sequencing input: peripheral blood. This TCR came from a man aged 40-55 years with primary liver carcinoma and hepatitis B virus infection. The CDR3 sequence is CAGSLGGSNTGAFF. As DNA, the CDR3 is TGCGCCGGCAGCTTGGGGGGATCGAACACTGGAGCTTTCTTT.